This T cell receptor beta chain was sequenced for a study of blood T cell repertoires in COVID-19. The repertoire was sequenced with immunoSEQ multiplex PCR; TCRdb's copy has only in-frame clones and lacks some. The sample has about 160,000 clones, about nine tenths seen once. This clone was counted once. Between the trimmed V and J ends, which lost 2 bases and 0 bases, there was a span of 5 bases. Germline V gene lookup returns CDR1 SGHRS and CDR2 YFSETQ. The CDR3 covers 13 residues. This TCR came from a man between 60 and 75 years old with active or convalescent COVID-19. Input material: peripheral blood. This rearrangement joins TRBV5-1 to TRBJ1-1; D remains unclear. CDR3 in DNA: TGCGCCAGCAGCTTCAGCGTGAACACTGAAGCTTTCTTT. This gives the protein CASSFSVNTEAFF.